The 10 T cell receptor beta chains below all came from one sample that was sequenced in a study of post-analysis software for immune sequencing data (dated by TCRdb to 2014 to 2015). Paper-wide results and their limitations: Patients showed significantly higher frequencies than controls for a few TRBV segments, among them TRBV5-6, TRBV5-1 and TRBV20-1.

Receptor amplification or capture employed PCR. Data came from an Illumina HiSeq 2500. To reduce PCR and sequencing biases, unique molecular identifiers were built into the TCR beta cDNA libraries. TCRdb reprocessing: public reads trimmed at Q25 with fastp, clones called with MiXCR, in-frame beta chains kept. Each CDR3 protein gets just one entry, which takes the most common genes and DNA from the rows behind it. This sample gives 150,000 to 200,000 distinct CDR3 sequences in total; over 25% of them show up just once. In total, the top ten clones hold roughly 1.6% of the sample. No antigen has been assigned to these receptors. The sample taken for sequencing was blood. These TCRs come from a girl aged 5-17 years with multiple sclerosis.

This clonotype was counted ten times or more. This chain links TRBV29-1 with TRBJ1-4; possibly TRBD1 for D (6 bases). The germline V and J ends were trimmed by 5 bases and 0 bases, with 10 bases remaining between them. The V gene's germline CDR1 is SQVTM and CDR2 ANQGSEA. CDR3 length equals 14 residues. The CDR3 reads CSVYSGATNEKLFF. CDR3 DNA sequence: TGCAGCGTTTACTCAGGGGCAACTAATGAAAAACTGTTTTTT.

V is TRBV20-1 and J is TRBJ2-7, with 11 positions matching TRBD2. This CDR3 spans 16 amino acids. V lost 5 bases and J lost 1; bases outside the gene matches: 10. From germline, CDR1 is DFQATT and CDR2 SNEGSKA (reference sequence). The CDR3 region is CSASTSTSGVSYEQYF. The DNA of the CDR3 is TGCAGTGCTTCAACTTCGACTAGCGGGGTTTCCTACGAGCAGTACTTC.

The count of this clonotype is one. A read error is possible here, since a much larger clone lies one base away. No conserved phenylalanine or tryptophan is present at the end of the CDR3, so a read error is the likely explanation. This sequence joins TRBV20-1 and TRBJ2-7, with D perhaps matching TRBD2 (6 bases). The last part of the DNA fits TRBJ2-5 better; the J call may be wrong. Germline CDR1 and CDR2: DFQATT and SNEGSKA (reference sequence). This CDR3 contains 12 residues. CDR3 sequence (DNA): TGCAGTGCTAGAGACGGGGGAGAGACCCAGTACTTG. It encodes CSARDGGETQYL.

Only a few counts were recorded for this clonotype. The CDR3 region is CASSLGAQYSTDTQYF. The CDR3 DNA reads as TGTGCCAGCAGCTTAGGGGCCCAGTATAGCACAGATACGCAGTATTTT. V and J are TRBV7-8 and TRBJ2-3; no reliable D call. Germline V gene sequence: CDR1 SGHVS, CDR2 FQNEAQ. CDR3 length: 16 residues. Trimming shortened V by 1 base and J by 0 bases, and 11 bases separated the two germline ends.

This clonotype came up a few times. V and J are TRBV28 and TRBJ1-2; 8 positions agree with TRBD1. With V trimmed by 5 bases and J by 4 bases, 6 bases remained unmatched. CDR3 size: 14 residues. Germline CDR1 is MDHEN and CDR2 is SYDVKM. The CDR3: CASSMGQATYGYTF. In DNA form, the CDR3 reads TGTGCCAGCAGTATGGGACAGGCGACCTATGGCTACACCTTC.

On this clonotype itself: Since a much larger clone is just one base distant, this may be a read error. The chain links TRBV7-8 to TRBJ2-7, with D perhaps TRBD1 or TRBD2 (5 bases each). Germline V CDR1 and CDR2: SGHVS, FQNEAQ. The CDR3 consists of 14 residues. The CDR3 DNA follows: TGTGCCGGCAGCTTGGCAGGGAGCTCCTACGAGCAGTACTTC. As protein: CAGSLAGSSYEQYF.

The table lists this clonotype with many counts. J is TRBJ2-5 and V is TRBV10-3; 9 positions match TRBD2. Germline assignment: CDR1 ENHRY and CDR2 SYGVKD. This CDR3 spans 14 amino acids. The trim removed 10 bases at V and 2 bases at J, leaving 8 bases unmatched. CDR3 region: CATGVAGGQETQYF. The CDR3 DNA is TGTGCCACAGGAGTTGCGGGAGGGCAAGAGACCCAGTACTTC.

This clonotype was seen a handful of times. The V and J genes are TRBV7-2 and TRBJ1-4; 8 positions agree with TRBD1. V was clipped by 4 bases and J by 1 base; unmatched bases: 8. Germline V lookup: CDR1 SGHTA, CDR2 FQGNSA. This CDR3 region has 17 residues. CDR3 bases: TGTGCCAGCAGCTCACTCCCCGGACAGGGAACTAATGAAAAACTGTTTTTT. Protein product: CASSSLPGQGTNEKLFF.

This clonotype has more than one count but fewer than ten. The chain is built from TRBV6-1 and TRBJ1-5; D unclear. The germline V gene has CDR1 MNHNS and CDR2 SASEGT. V was pared by 6 bases and J by 0 bases, with 9 bases between. The CDR3 has 14 amino acids. CDR3 sequence (DNA): TGTGCCAGCAGCCTACACCATAGCAATCAGCCCCAGCATTTT. Protein: CASSLHHSNQPQHF.

The chain is built from TRBV20-1 and TRBJ2-1; TRBD1 agrees at 8 bases. The length of the CDR3 is 14 residues. CDR1 is DFQATT and CDR2 is SNEGSKA in the germline V gene (reference sequence). Trimming removed 5 bases from V and 8 bases from J; junction bases left unmatched: 11. The CDR3 coding sequence is TGCAGTGCTCCACGAGCCAGGGGGCCTCATGAGCAGTTCTTC. It specifies CSAPRARGPHEQFF.